A single sample gave rise to the 7 T cell receptor beta chains below, sequenced in a study of shared clonotypes between healthy human individuals. Clones were sequenced by immunoSEQ multiplex PCR, and TCRdb holds only the in-frame ones, with some missing. This sample has roughly 1 million clones, with about 77% found just once. The source material was memory CD4+ T cells sorted from blood. Subset indicated: CD45RA-negative fraction. Source of these receptors: a young man in good health.

A single count supports this clone. The chain carries TRBV25-1 and TRBJ2-7, with TRBD1 identical over 9 bases. CDR1 and CDR2 (germline): MGHDK, SYGVNS. The CDR3 sequence is 14 residues long. Trimming took 3 bases from V and 4 from J; bases not matched to a gene: 4. The CDR3 region is CASSDLGTGYEQYF. CDR3 sequence (DNA): TGTGCCAGCAGTGACCTAGGGACAGGGTACGAGCAGTACTTC.

J is TRBJ2-3 and V is TRBV19; D gene unclear. The germline V and J ends were trimmed by 3 bases and 0 bases, with 10 bases remaining between them. There are 15 residues in the CDR3. Germline-derived CDR1 and CDR2 are LNHDA and SQIVND (reference sequence). CDR3 sequence: CASSITPTSTDTQYF. CDR3 DNA sequence: TGTGCCAGTAGTATTACTCCTACGAGCACAGATACGCAGTATTTT.

This clone was observed a handful of times. The chain recombines TRBV7-3 with TRBJ2-3; D is ambiguous. The CDR3 is made up of 13 amino acids. Trimming shortened V by 1 base and J by 4 bases, and 6 bases separated the two germline ends. The germline V gene has CDR1 SGHTA and CDR2 FQGTGA. The CDR3 DNA sequence: TGTGCCAGCAGCTTAATGACCCCAGATACGCAGTATTTT. Translation: CASSLMTPDTQYF.

This chain uses TRBV6-1 with TRBJ1-5, with TRBD1 as a possible D gene (5 bases). V was pared by 0 bases and J by 7 bases, with 13 bases between. CDR3 length: 15 residues. Germline CDR1 MNHNS, CDR2 SASEGT. CDR3 DNA: TGTGCCAGCAGTGAAGCGCCAGGGAAAAACCAGCCCCAGCATTTT. Translated: CASSEAPGKNQPQHF.

This chain uses TRBV7-2 with TRBJ2-1; 12 nucleotides agree with TRBD2. V lost 3 bases, J lost 7 bases, and 4 bases stayed unmatched. CDR3 length equals 15 residues. Germline CDR1 reads SGHTA; CDR2 reads FQGNSA. CDR3 amino acids: CASSFRLAGANEQFF. The CDR3 nucleotides read TGTGCCAGCAGCTTCCGACTAGCGGGAGCGAATGAGCAGTTCTTC. Using reference TRBV7-2 and TRBJ2-1 for the parts outside the CDR3, the full variable domain is GAGVSQSPSNKVTEKGKDVELRCDPISGHTALYWYRQSLGQGLEFLIYFQGNSAPDKSGLPSDRFSAERTGGSVSTLTIQRTQQEDSAVYLCASSFRLAGANEQFFGPGTRLTVL.

The DNA of the CDR3 is TGTGCCAGCAGTCCAGGGATGGCCTACGAGCAGTACTTC. Protein sequence: CASSPGMAYEQYF. The chain couples TRBV2 to TRBJ2-5; D is possibly TRBD1 (5 bases). The J call could be wrong; TRBJ2-7 is a better fit for the DNA end. Germline V gene sequence: CDR1 SNHLY, CDR2 FYNNEI. The CDR3 spans 13 residues.

The chain carries TRBV11-3 and TRBJ2-3, with D perhaps matching TRBD2 (6 bases). Germline-derived CDR1 and CDR2 are SGHNT and YENEEA. The CDR3 consists of 14 residues. V lost 4 bases and J 4 bases, leaving 12 bases between the germline ends. CDR3 loop: CASSSRRDADTQYF. Written as DNA, the CDR3 is TGTGCCAGCAGCTCGCGGAGGGATGCAGATACGCAGTATTTT.